This is a list of T cell receptor beta chains from one sample in a study of blood T cells in healthy people across ages. TCRdb ran MiXCR on the 5' RACE reads and lists one entry per CDR3 protein. Of around 1,100,000 distinct CDR3 sequences in the sample, around two fifths were seen once. Sequencing used blood. These receptors all stem from a man aged 18 to 30 in good health. Both conserved end residues are part of each CDR3. Each record gives: V gene, J gene, CDR3 protein.

TRBV5-1	TRBJ1-2	CASSQKTGDGYTF
TRBV2	TRBJ1-2	CASVAGANYGYTF
TRBV13	TRBJ2-5	CASSMTDQETQYF
TRBV2	NA	CASGYGTGVGSIQYF
TRBV15	TRBJ2-2	CATSILPTGHTGELFF
TRBV18	TRBJ2-1	CASSPLLSRSGNNEQFF
TRBV27	TRBJ2-1	CASSFEGPRYNEQFF
TRBV13	NA	CASSLYERGPYNEQYF
TRBV27	TRBJ2-1	CASSQRVYYNEQFF
TRBV27	TRBJ2-2	CASSLLPGVGELFF
TRBV9	TRBJ2-1	CASSASLAGPYNEQFF
TRBV4-2	TRBJ2-7	CASSQDLVGGSYEQYF
TRBV9	TRBJ1-2	CASSVGPGRYQTNYGYTF
TRBV12-3/TRBV12-4	TRBJ1-5	CASSRDGKSNQPQHF